These 8 T cell receptor beta chains were all obtained from the same sample, sequenced in a study of CD8+ T cells in alopecia areata. cDNA reverse transcribed from extracted RNA served as the sequencing template. Repertoires were generated with immunoSEQ multiplex PCR, while TCRdb's copy carries only in-frame clones and drops some. The table has about 140,000 clones, 86% seen once; the top ten hold over 10%. Treatment: oral pan-JAK inhibitor, 5-10 mg twice daily. The sequencing here drew on CD8+ T cells sorted from blood, taken at week 4, from a patient treated with tofacitinib. Receptors originate from a human donor with alopecia areata.

The genes are TRBV27 and TRBJ1-2, with no clear D. Trimming pared 6 bases from V and 4 bases from J, leaving 12 bases between. CDR1 is MNHEY and CDR2 is SMNVEV in the germline V gene (reference sequence). CDR3 size: 13 residues. CDR3 bases: TGTGCCAGCAGCCCGGATGGTGGCTATGGCTACACCTTC. This sequence encodes CASSPDGGYGYTF.

The chain carries TRBV5-1 and TRBJ2-7; TRBD1 might be the D (5 bases). There are 13 residues in the CDR3. Germline loops: CDR1 SGHRS, CDR2 YFSETQ. Trimming removed 2 bases from V and 2 bases from J, with 8 bases in between. In DNA, the CDR3 is TGCGCCAGCAGCTTCACAGGAGCCTACGAGCAGTACTTC. Encoded protein: CASSFTGAYEQYF.

The genes are TRBV29-1 and TRBJ2-7, with 13 bases lining up with TRBD2. Trimming took 8 bases from V and 6 from J; bases not matched to a gene: 7. The CDR3 is 13 amino acids. Germline assignment: CDR1 SQVTM and CDR2 ANQGSEA. CDR3 nucleotides: TGCAGCTTCAGGACTAGCGGGAGCGGCGAGCAGTACTTC. It codes for CSFRTSGSGEQYF.

This sequence joins TRBV9 and TRBJ1-2; D remains ambiguous. Germline CDR1 SGDLS, CDR2 YYNGEE. V was shortened by 4 bases and J by 0 bases, with 13 bases between the two germline ends. The CDR3 is made up of 15 amino acids. CDR3 in DNA: TGTGCCAGCAGCCCTGAGGGCACGGCTAACTATGGCTACACCTTC. It yields the protein CASSPEGTANYGYTF.

This chain joins TRBV15 and TRBJ1-1; D not resolved. V dropped 0 bases and J dropped 1 base, with 12 bases sitting between them. The CDR3 has 16 residues. Germline CDR1 is LNHNV and CDR2 is YYDKDF (reference sequence). CDR3 sequence (DNA): TGTGCCACCAGCAGAGATGGAGACGGAAGGAACACTGAAGCTTTCTTT. It is translated as CATSRDGDGRNTEAFF.

This rearrangement joins TRBV30 to TRBJ1-1; D not certain. The CDR3 sequence is 11 residues long. The germline CDR1 and CDR2 sequences are GTSNPN and SVGIG (reference sequence). V lost 2 bases and J lost 3, with 4 bases in between. The DNA for the CDR3 is TGTGCCTGGAGTAAGGACACTGAAGCTTTCTTT. Amino acid sequence: CAWSKDTEAFF.

This clone was observed a single time. The V call is TRBV9, the J call TRBJ2-1; 7 bases line up with TRBD1. V shed 4 bases, J shed 10 bases, and the junction held 8 bases outside the gene matches. Per the germline V gene, CDR1 is SGDLS and CDR2 is YYNGEE. CDR3 length equals 13 residues. The CDR3 loop reads CASSPPGGSEQFF. The CDR3 nucleotides read TGTGCCAGCAGCCCACCAGGGGGTTCCGAGCAGTTCTTC.

V is TRBV19 and J is TRBJ2-2, with 8 bases lining up with TRBD1. After removal of 3 bases from V and 6 bases from J, the junction contained 12 bases not matched to a gene. From germline, CDR1 is LNHDA and CDR2 SQIVND (reference sequence). The CDR3 is 17 residues long. CDR3 residues: CASSIAWTGFSPGELFF. CDR3 DNA: TGTGCCAGTAGTATTGCCTGGACAGGGTTTAGCCCCGGGGAGCTGTTTTTT.